This T cell receptor (beta chain) is drawn from a study of blood T cell repertoires in COVID-19 (TCRdb year 2020). Regarding the study in general: Collaborator samples came from the United States, Italy and Spain and covered acute and convalescent phases of COVID-19. The repertoires were made available in a free public database intended to serve as a resource for research on the immune response to SARS-CoV-2. Where available, HLA class I and class II types were taken from metadata supplied by the sample provider and were not determined by assay-based typing. Samples were obtained from the ongoing ImmuneRACE study (first 160 participants) and from 950 to 1,500 subjects provided by 6 global collaborators. The material from the prospective study consisted of cDNA or gDNA derived from T cells, B-cell-depleted T cells, or PBMCs. A de-identified subject ID, COVID-19 status, age in years and sex were almost always included in the sample metadata. Subjects who had been exposed to COVID-19, were actively infected with it, or had recovered from it provided the deeply sampled blood TCRbeta repertoires that made up the dataset.

Whole blood was collected in K2EDTA tubes by collaborating institutions according to the institutions' own protocols. For TCRbeta analysis, collaborators shipped samples as frozen whole blood, isolated PBMCs, or DNA extracted from either of those sample types. The cysteine opens and the phenylalanine closes a CDR3 of 15 amino acids. This entry keeps only the CDR3 DNA: 45 bases, framed from base 1. V and J are trimmed by 4 bases and 6 bases, and the gene matches miss 8 bases of the junction. Looking up the germline V gene yields CDR1 SNHLY and CDR2 FYNNEI. Remarks on this clone: The specificity of this receptor is unknown. Per-nucleotide qualities are absent, and no much larger clonotype sits a single base away.

On the study overall, not on this receptor specifically: How much clinical and demographic metadata was included differed by source and by participant, and the metadata was provided uncurated.

TCRbeta CDR3 regions were amplified from genomic DNA by means of the immunoSEQ Assay, a bias-controlled multiplex PCR. As for the authors' bioinformatics: Nucleated cell counts per sample were estimated from amplification of reference gene primers within the assay. To quantify the absolute abundance of each unique TCRbeta CDR3 rearrangement, sequence reads were collapsed and filtered. For each sample, productive Simpson clonality was calculated as the square root of Simpson's diversity index over productive rearrangements. TCRdb stores this immuneACCESS table with in-frame sequences only. Part of the clones is absent; in the studies checked, under half of the shortfall reflects unresolved V genes, and no reason is known for the rest. V, J and clone size derive from that table, while D and trimming were established from the DNA sequence. The sample table shows over 150,000 clones, and roughly 80% are seen once. Around 12% of the sample goes to the ten largest clones.

The material sequenced was peripheral blood. This chain is built from TRBV2 and TRBJ1-5; 8 bases in the junction line up with TRBD1. The clonotype comes from a woman aged 45 to 65 with acute or convalescent COVID-19. The CDR3 protein sequence reads: CASSGAGQGGQPQHF. The sequenced DNA: TGTGCCAGCAGTGGGGCCGGACAGGGAGGTCAGCCCCAGCATTTT.